What follows are 21 T cell receptor beta chains derived from one specimen sequenced in a study of T cells in narcolepsy. The assay was immunoSEQ multiplex PCR, and TCRdb's table has in-frame clones only and misses some. The table lists around 30,000 clones, under 90% of them singletons. Sequencing was performed on CD45RA- memory CD4+ T cells from PBMCs. Every receptor here comes from a human donor with narcolepsy.

The CDR3 DNA is TGTGCCATCAGTGAGTCGGGGAACTATGGCTACACCTTC. It yields the protein CAISESGNYGYTF. The chain employs TRBV10-3 and TRBJ1-2; D unclear. CDR1 is ENHRY and CDR2 is SYGVKD in the germline V gene. Deletions cut 0 bases from V and 2 bases from J, with 4 bases between. The CDR3 extends over 13 amino acids.

V and J are TRBV6-1 and TRBJ2-2, with D unclear. V was trimmed by 0 bases and J by 5 bases, leaving 4 bases between them. The CDR3 runs 13 residues. CDR1 and CDR2 from the germline V gene are MNHNS and SASEGT. The CDR3 region has the DNA TGTGCCAGCAGTGAAGCCCGGACCGGGGAGCTGTTTTTT. Its protein product is CASSEARTGELFF.

This clone was counted a few times. V is TRBV4-1 and J is TRBJ1-1, with TRBD1 as a possible D gene (5 bases). The CDR3 length is 14 residues. Looked up from germline, CDR1 is MGHRA and CDR2 is YSYEKL. Trimming removed 1 base from V and 8 bases from J, with 14 bases in between. CDR3 sequence reads: CASSQGVWTPEAFF. DNA of the CDR3: TGCGCCAGCAGCCAAGGGGTATGGACACCCGAAGCTTTCTTT.

The chain combines TRBV28 with TRBJ1-1, with D perhaps TRBD1 (5 bases). The CDR3 totals 14 residues. V shed 4 bases and J shed 1 base, with 10 bases lying between them. CDR1 is MDHEN, CDR2 SYDVKM, per germline. CDR3 sequence (DNA): TGTGCCAGCAGTTCAGACCAGGGGAACACTGAAGCTTTCTTT. Amino acids: CASSSDQGNTEAFF.

CDR3 region: CASSQQGGFTDTQYF. CDR3 coding DNA: TGTGCCAGCAGCCAACAGGGGGGATTCACAGATACGCAGTATTTT. The chain couples TRBV14 to TRBJ2-3; TRBD1 is a possible D gene (7 bases). Germline CDR1 SGHDN, CDR2 FVKESK. The CDR3 spans 15 residues. V shed 2 bases and J shed 2 bases, with 11 bases lying between them. Using reference TRBV14 and TRBJ2-3 for the parts outside the CDR3, the full variable domain is EAGVTQFPSHSVIEKGQTVTLRCDPISGHDNLYWYRRVMGKEIKFLLHFVKESKQDESGMPNNRFLAERTGGTYSTLKVQPAELEDSGVYFCASSQQGGFTDTQYFGPGTRLTVL.

The rearrangement joins TRBV4-3 to TRBJ1-3; a weak D match, TRBD1 (5 bases). This CDR3 comprises 18 residues. The germline V gene has CDR1 LGHNA and CDR2 YSLEER. Trimming pared 3 bases from V and 2 bases from J, leaving 20 bases between. The CDR3 bases are TGCGCCAGCAGCCATCAAGTTTGGGCCCAGGGCGCTGGAAACACCATATATTTT. Translated: CASSHQVWAQGAGNTIYF.

The rearrangement uses TRBV9 and TRBJ1-1, with D possibly being TRBD1 (5 bases). The CDR3 sequence is 14 residues long. V was clipped by 0 bases and J by 11 bases, with 17 bases between them. The V gene's germline CDR1 is SGDLS and CDR2 YYNGEE. CDR3 sequence reads: CASSVEPVPGTAFF. The CDR3 DNA sequence: TGTGCCAGCAGCGTAGAGCCGGTCCCTGGGACGGCTTTCTTT.

The V call is TRBV27, the J call TRBJ1-2, with D maybe TRBD1 (6 bases). This CDR3 is built from 14 residues. Trimming left V 6 bases short and J 4 bases short, with 15 bases between. The V gene's germline CDR1 is MNHEY and CDR2 SMNVEV (reference sequence). CDR3 loop: CASSPIEGVYGYTF. The CDR3 nucleotides read TGTGCCAGCAGCCCAATCGAGGGGGTCTATGGCTACACCTTC.

The chain uses TRBV6-5 and TRBJ2-7; possibly TRBD2 for D (5 bases). V lost 8 bases, J lost 7 bases, and 18 bases lay in between. The length of the CDR3 is 13 residues. The germline V gene has CDR1 MNHEY and CDR2 SVGAGI. The CDR3 DNA is TGTGCCAGCGGGATACAGAGACGCGGGGAGCAGTACTTC. The encoded protein is CASGIQRRGEQYF.

V and J are TRBV27 and TRBJ2-7; D is unclear. The CDR3 sequence is 15 residues long. Per germline, CDR1 MNHEY and CDR2 SMNVEV (reference sequence). V shed 4 bases and J shed 1 base, with 14 bases lying between them. The CDR3 DNA reads TGTGCCAGCAGTTGGAAGGTTGTGGGGTCCTACGAGCAGTACTTC. Its translation is CASSWKVVGSYEQYF.

The gene calls are TRBV5-1 and TRBJ1-2; the D is unclear. The CDR3 has 13 residues. Trimming took 2 bases from V and 0 from J, leaving 5 bases between them. Per germline, CDR1 SGHRS and CDR2 YFSETQ. CDR3 residues: CASSLTANYGYTF. CDR3 nucleotides: TGCGCCAGCAGCTTAACGGCTAACTATGGCTACACCTTC.

This chain connects TRBV2 to TRBJ1-1; maybe TRBD1 (5 bases). V lost 1 base and J 1 base, leaving 10 bases between the germline ends. The V gene's germline CDR1 is SNHLY and CDR2 FYNNEI. The CDR3 is 15 residues long. CDR3 sequence: CASSEGVTENTEAFF. CDR3 nucleotides: TGTGCCAGCAGTGAAGGCGTGACAGAGAACACTGAAGCTTTCTTT.

This clone was detected only once. J is TRBJ1-2 and V is TRBV18; a weak D match, TRBD1 (5 bases). Trimming removed 10 bases at V and 4 bases at J, with 22 bases between. The length of the CDR3 is 15 residues. Germline CDR1 is KGHSH and CDR2 is LQKENI. As DNA, the CDR3 is TGTGCCACCAACACGCCGAAAGACAGCCTCTATGGCTACACCTTC. This encodes CATNTPKDSLYGYTF. Variable domain in full (rest from reference TRBV18 and TRBJ1-2): NAGVMQNPRHLVRRRGQEARLRCSPMKGHSHVYWYRQLPEEGLKFMVYLQKENIIDESGMPKERFSAEFPKEGPSILRIQQVVRGDSAAYFCATNTPKDSLYGYTFGSGTRLTVV.

The V gene is TRBV27, the J gene TRBJ2-7; 7 bases map to TRBD1. Unmatched junction bases numbered 10, after V lost 5 bases and J lost 0 bases. From germline, CDR1 is MNHEY and CDR2 SMNVEV (reference sequence). This CDR3 is built from 16 residues. Here the CDR3 reads CASSTVPGQSSYEQYF. DNA of the CDR3: TGTGCCAGCAGTACCGTACCGGGACAGAGCTCCTACGAGCAGTACTTC.

This clone was counted once. The chain uses TRBV5-1 and TRBJ2-1; D call uncertain. CDR1 is SGHRS and CDR2 is YFSETQ in the germline V gene. V was pared by 7 bases and J by 6 bases, with 14 bases between. The CDR3 spans 13 residues. CDR3 bases: TGCGCCAGCGGCCCCGGATTTAGCAATGAGCAGTTCTTC. It specifies CASGPGFSNEQFF.

This clone was observed a single time. V is TRBV19 and J is TRBJ2-7; either TRBD1 or TRBD2 may fit D (5 bases each). The CDR3 is 14 residues long. Germline V gene sequence: CDR1 LNHDA, CDR2 SQIVND (reference sequence). Trimming shortened V by 2 bases and J by 3 bases, and 11 bases separated the two germline ends. CDR3 amino acids: CASSISGQNYEQYF. The CDR3 region has the DNA TGTGCCAGTAGTATATCGGGGCAGAACTACGAGCAGTACTTC.

The chain recombines TRBV6-1 with TRBJ2-3, with D tentatively TRBD1 (5 bases). V shed 7 bases and J shed 14 bases, with 16 bases lying between them. Germline V gives CDR1 MNHNS, CDR2 SASEGT. This CDR3 is built from 11 residues. CDR3 coding DNA: TGTGCCAGCAATCTGGCAGGGTTGTGGTATTTT. This codes for CASNLAGLWYF.

The chain recombines TRBV4-1 with TRBJ2-7, with D unresolved. The V end was cut by 3 bases, the J end by 3 bases, with 9 bases between. The CDR3 length is 13 residues. CDR1 is MGHRA and CDR2 is YSYEKL in the germline V gene. The CDR3 nucleotides are TGCGCCAGCAGCCAGGCGAGCTTCTACGAGCAGTACTTC. Translation gives CASSQASFYEQYF.

The rearrangement uses TRBV7-9 and TRBJ2-6; D call uncertain. Germline CDR1 SEHNR, CDR2 FQNEAQ (reference sequence). This CDR3 comprises 15 residues. V was pared by 4 bases and J by 5 bases, with 12 bases between. The CDR3 loop reads CASSSLGFRANVLTF. CDR3 DNA: TGTGCCAGCAGCTCCCTAGGGTTTCGGGCCAACGTCCTGACTTTC. Full variable domain (rest looked up from reference TRBV7-9 and TRBJ2-6): DTGVSQNPRHKITKRGQNVTFRCDPISEHNRLYWYRQTLGQGPEFLTYFQNEAQLEKSRLLSDRFSAERPKGSFSTLEIQRTEQGDSAMYLCASSSLGFRANVLTFGAGSRLTVL.

The gene calls are TRBV11-3 and TRBJ2-1, with D maybe TRBD1 (6 bases). The germline V gene encodes CDR1 SGHNT and CDR2 YENEEA. This CDR3 comprises 14 residues. Trimming stripped 5 bases from V and 0 bases from J, with 8 bases between. This CDR3 reads CASSQGPSYNEQFF. CDR3 DNA sequence: TGTGCCAGCAGCCAGGGGCCCTCCTACAATGAGCAGTTCTTC.

This sequence joins TRBV6-1 and TRBJ1-4; perhaps TRBD1 as D (6 bases). This CDR3 has 18 residues. Trimming took 3 bases from V and 3 from J, leaving 20 bases between them. Germline loops: CDR1 MNHNS, CDR2 SASEGT. The CDR3 loop reads CASSDPMGRGAPNEKLFF. The CDR3 region has the DNA TGTGCCAGCAGTGACCCTATGGGCAGGGGAGCACCTAATGAAAAACTGTTTTTT.